This TCR beta chain was retrieved from a study of blood T cell repertoires in COVID-19. Turning to the study itself: Samples came from the United States, Italy and Spain, spanning acute and convalescent COVID-19.

V lost 0 bases and J lost 4, with 12 bases in between. Germline CDR1 is MGHRA and CDR2 is YSYEKL. This CDR3 has 16 amino acids. Libraries were prepared by immunoSEQ multiplex PCR; TCRdb keeps only in-frame clonotypes and omits some of them. The sample has 20,000 to 25,000 clones; around 89% are singletons. The receptor was derived from a human donor with active COVID-19. The donor label of this sample is uncertain. Sequencing was done on a sample of peripheral blood. The chain recombines TRBV4-1 with TRBJ2-2; TRBD2 is a possible D gene (6 bases). CDR3 loop: CASSQEPRGTTGELFF. CDR3 in DNA: TGCGCCAGCAGCCAAGAACCCCGGGGGACCACCGGGGAGCTGTTTTTT.